Described below is a single T cell receptor (beta chain) sequence and its context. The V end lost 5 bases, the J end lost 1 base, and 8 bases lay between the germline ends. Germline CDR1 reads SGHTA; CDR2 reads FQGTGA. This CDR3 is 13 amino acids long. This entry belongs to a study of blood T cell repertoires in COVID-19. Turning to the study itself: Some COVID-19 samples were acute and others convalescent; all came from the United States, Italy and Spain.

Only in-frame clones appear in the TCRdb table, and some are missing; sequencing was by immunoSEQ multiplex PCR. The repertoire holds approximately 220,000 clones, with about 86% as singletons. This rearrangement joins TRBV7-3 to TRBJ1-1, with D perhaps TRBD1 (5 bases). The source of this sequence is a man in his 60s who had recovered from COVID-19. The sample consisted of peripheral blood. The CDR3 nucleotides read TGTGCCAGCAGCGACACAGGGAACACTGAAGCTTTCTTT. It is translated as CASSDTGNTEAFF.